This TCR beta chain was profiled in a study of post-analysis software for immune sequencing data. Whole-study context: Disease trajectories encompassed relapsing-remitting, secondary progressive and progressive-relapsing multiple sclerosis.

Unique molecular identifiers were built into the TCR beta cDNA libraries. TCRdb re-analysed the PCR reads in MiXCR, keeping a single row per CDR3 protein. There are approximately 730,000 distinct CDR3 sequences in the sample; about 43% occur only once, and 4% to 5% lies in the top ten. Overall study results and limits: Normalized Chao1 diversity was significantly reduced in patients versus controls. Patients had higher frequencies than controls of about five TRBV segments, including TRBV5-6, TRBV5-1 and TRBV20-1. With F measure, samples from one preparation batch clustered together strongly.

V shed 8 bases and J 7 bases; nucleotides not matched to a gene: 20. CDR1 is SGHAT and CDR2 is FQNNGV in the germline V gene. The CDR3 sequence is 18 residues long. In regard to this clonotype: Its target is unknown.

The gene calls are TRBV11-2 and TRBJ2-1; TRBD2 aligns across 10 bases. The TCR sequence derives from a girl under 18 with multiple sclerosis. What was sequenced was blood. CDR3 region: CASPTGSSGSNQGNEQFF. The CDR3 DNA sequence: TGTGCCAGCCCTACCGGGTCTAGCGGGAGTAACCAGGGGAATGAGCAGTTCTTC.